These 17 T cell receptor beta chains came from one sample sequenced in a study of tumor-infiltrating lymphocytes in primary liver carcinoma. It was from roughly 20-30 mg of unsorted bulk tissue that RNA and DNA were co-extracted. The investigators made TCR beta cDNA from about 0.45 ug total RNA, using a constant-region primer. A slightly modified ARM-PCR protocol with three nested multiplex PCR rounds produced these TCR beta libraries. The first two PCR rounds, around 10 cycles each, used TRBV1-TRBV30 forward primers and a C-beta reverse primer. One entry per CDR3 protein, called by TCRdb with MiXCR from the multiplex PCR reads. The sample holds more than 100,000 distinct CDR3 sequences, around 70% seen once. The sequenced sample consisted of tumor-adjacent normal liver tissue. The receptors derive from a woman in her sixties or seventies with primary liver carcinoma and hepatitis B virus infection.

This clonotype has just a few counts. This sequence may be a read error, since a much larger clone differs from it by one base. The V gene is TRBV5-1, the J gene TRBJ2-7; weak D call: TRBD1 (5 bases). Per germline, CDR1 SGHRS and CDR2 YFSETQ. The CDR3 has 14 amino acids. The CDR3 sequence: CASNLRQDTYEQYF. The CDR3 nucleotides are TGCGCCAGCAACTTGAGGCAGGACACCTACGAGCAGTACTTC.

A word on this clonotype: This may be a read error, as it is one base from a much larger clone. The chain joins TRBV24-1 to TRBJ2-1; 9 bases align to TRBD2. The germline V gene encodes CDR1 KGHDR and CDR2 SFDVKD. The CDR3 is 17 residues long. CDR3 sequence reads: CTTSALGAGGGYNEQFF. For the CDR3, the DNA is TGTACCACCAGTGCCCTAGGGGCGGGAGGGGGATACAATGAGCAGTTCTTC.

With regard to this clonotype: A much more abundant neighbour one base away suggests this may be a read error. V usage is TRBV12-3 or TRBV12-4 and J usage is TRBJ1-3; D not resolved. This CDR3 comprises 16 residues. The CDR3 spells CASGFGRHPSGNTIYF. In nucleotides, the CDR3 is TGTGCCAGCGGTTTCGGGCGTCACCCCTCTGGAAACACCATATATTTT.

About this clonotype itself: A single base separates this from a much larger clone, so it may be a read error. The CDR3 protein is CAFSRGGFYNEQFF. The CDR3 coding sequence is TGTGCCTTCAGTCGAGGGGGCTTTTACAATGAGCAGTTCTTC. The rearrangement joins TRBV30 to TRBJ2-1, with 7 bases aligning to TRBD1. Germline CDR1 GTSNPN, CDR2 SVGIG (reference sequence). J gave up 4 bases and V 7 bases, and 10 bases lay outside the gene matches. There are 14 residues in the CDR3.

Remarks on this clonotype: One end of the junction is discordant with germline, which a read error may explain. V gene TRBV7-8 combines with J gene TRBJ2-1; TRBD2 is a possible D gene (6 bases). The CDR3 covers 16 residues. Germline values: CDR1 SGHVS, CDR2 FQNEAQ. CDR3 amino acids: CDSSPGRLSLYNEQFF. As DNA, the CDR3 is TGTGACAGCAGCCCCGGGAGACTATCCCTTTACAATGAGCAGTTCTTC.

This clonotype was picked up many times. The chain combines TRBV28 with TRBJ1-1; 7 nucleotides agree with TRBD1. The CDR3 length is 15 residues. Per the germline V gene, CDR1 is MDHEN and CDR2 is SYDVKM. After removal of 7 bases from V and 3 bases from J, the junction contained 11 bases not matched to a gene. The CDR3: CASNQGGAGDTEAFF. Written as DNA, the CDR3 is TGTGCCAGCAACCAGGGGGGGGCTGGTGACACTGAAGCTTTCTTT.

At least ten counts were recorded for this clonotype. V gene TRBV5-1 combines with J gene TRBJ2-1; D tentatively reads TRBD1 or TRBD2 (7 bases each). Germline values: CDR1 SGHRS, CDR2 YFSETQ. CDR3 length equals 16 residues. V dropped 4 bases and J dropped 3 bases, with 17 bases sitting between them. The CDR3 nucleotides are TGCGCCAGCAGCCCTGGGGGGGGACAGTTCTACAATGAGCAGTTCTTC. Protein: CASSPGGGQFYNEQFF.

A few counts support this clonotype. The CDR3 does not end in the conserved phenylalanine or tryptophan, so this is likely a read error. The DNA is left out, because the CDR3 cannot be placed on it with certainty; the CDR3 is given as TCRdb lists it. The CDR3 loop reads CASRRGYQETQYL. The V call is TRBV11-2, the J call TRBJ2-5; the DNA was not used to check the table's D call, TRBD1. Ends included, the CDR3 has 13 residues. The germline gives CDR1 SGHAT, CDR2 FQNNGV.

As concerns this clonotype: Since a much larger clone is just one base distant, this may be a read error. CDR3 sequence: CASNPGGRGNQPQHF. CDR3 nucleotide sequence: TGTGCCAGCAACCCCGGGGGCCGCGGCAATCAGCCCCAGCATTTT. The gene calls are TRBV6-5 and TRBJ1-5, with a possible D match to TRBD1 (6 bases). The CDR3 is made up of 15 amino acids. Trimming pared 7 bases from V and 2 bases from J, leaving 15 bases between. Germline V gives CDR1 MNHEY, CDR2 SVGAGI.

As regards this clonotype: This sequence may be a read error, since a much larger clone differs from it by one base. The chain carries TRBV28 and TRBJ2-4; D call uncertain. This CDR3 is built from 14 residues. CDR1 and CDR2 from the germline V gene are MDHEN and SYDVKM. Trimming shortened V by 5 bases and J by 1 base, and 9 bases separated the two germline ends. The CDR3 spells CASSESAAKNIQYF. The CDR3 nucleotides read TGTGCCAGCAGTGAGAGCGCTGCCAAAAACATTCAGTACTTC. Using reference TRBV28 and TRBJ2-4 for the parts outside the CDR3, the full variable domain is DVKVTQSSRYLVKRTGEKVFLECVQDMDHENMFWYRQDPGLGLRLIYFSYDVKMKEKGDIPEGYSVSREKKERFSLILESASTNQTSMYLCASSESAAKNIQYFGAGTRLSVL.

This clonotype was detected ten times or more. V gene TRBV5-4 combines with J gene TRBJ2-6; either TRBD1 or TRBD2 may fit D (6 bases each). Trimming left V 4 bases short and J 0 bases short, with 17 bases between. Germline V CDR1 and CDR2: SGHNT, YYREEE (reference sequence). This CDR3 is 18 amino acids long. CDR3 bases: TGTGCCAGCAGCACAGGGACGGGACTGAGCTCTGGGGCCAACGTCCTGACTTTC. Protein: CASSTGTGLSSGANVLTF.

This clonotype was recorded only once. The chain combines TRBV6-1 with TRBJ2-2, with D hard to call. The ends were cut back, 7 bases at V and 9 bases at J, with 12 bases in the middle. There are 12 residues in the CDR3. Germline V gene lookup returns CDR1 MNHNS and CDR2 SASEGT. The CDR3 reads CASISWIRELFF. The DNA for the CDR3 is TGTGCCAGCATCAGTTGGATCCGGGAGCTGTTTTTT.

The DNA of the CDR3 is TGTGCCAGCTTAGGCCTAGCGGGAGATAAGGAGCAGTTCTTC. This translates into CASLGLAGDKEQFF. The chain carries TRBV11-3 and TRBJ2-1; TRBD2 aligns across 10 bases. V lost 8 bases, J lost 10 bases, and 11 bases stayed unmatched. CDR1 SGHNT and CDR2 YENEEA come from the germline V gene. CDR3 size: 14 residues. Full variable domain (remainder filled in from reference TRBV11-3 and TRBJ2-1): EAGVVQSPRYKIIEKKQPVAFWCNPISGHNTLYWYLQNLGQGPELLIRYENEEAVDDSQLPKDRFSAERLKGVDSTLKIQPAELGDSAVYLCASLGLAGDKEQFFGPGTRLTVL.

This CDR3 reads CASSLLTAFCGYTF. CDR3 sequence (DNA): TGTGCCAGCAGCCTCCTGACAGCCTTCTGTGGCTACACCTTC. The chain carries TRBV5-6 and TRBJ1-2; maybe TRBD1 (5 bases). Between the trimmed V and J ends, which lost 4 bases and 7 bases, there was a span of 17 bases. The CDR3 runs 14 residues. Germline CDR1 reads SGHDT; CDR2 reads YYEEEE.

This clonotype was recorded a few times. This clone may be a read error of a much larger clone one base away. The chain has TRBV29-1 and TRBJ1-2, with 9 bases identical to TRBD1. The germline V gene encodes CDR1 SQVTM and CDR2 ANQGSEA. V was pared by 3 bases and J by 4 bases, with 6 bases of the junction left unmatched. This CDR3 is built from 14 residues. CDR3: CSVDRTGDSYGYTF. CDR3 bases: TGCAGCGTTGATAGGACAGGGGATTCCTATGGCTACACCTTC.

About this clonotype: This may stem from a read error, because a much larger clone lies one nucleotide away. This chain's CDR3 is CASSPTGSRIQYF. The DNA for the CDR3 is TGTGCCAGCAGCCCGACAGGGAGCCGAATTCAGTACTTC. This chain joins TRBV7-9 and TRBJ2-4, with 7 positions matching TRBD1. The ends lost 5 bases at V and 10 bases at J; junction bases unmatched: 8. This CDR3 spans 13 amino acids. From germline, CDR1 is SEHNR and CDR2 FQNEAQ (reference sequence).

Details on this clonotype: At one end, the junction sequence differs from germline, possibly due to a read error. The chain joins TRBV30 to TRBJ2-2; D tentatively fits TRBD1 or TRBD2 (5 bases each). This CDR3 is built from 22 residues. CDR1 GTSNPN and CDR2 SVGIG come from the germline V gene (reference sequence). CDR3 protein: CAWSVKGIPGRPPRANTGDLFF. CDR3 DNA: TGTGCTTGGAGTGTAAAAGGGATCCCGGGACGTCCCCCTAGGGCGAACACCGGGGACCTGTTTTTT.